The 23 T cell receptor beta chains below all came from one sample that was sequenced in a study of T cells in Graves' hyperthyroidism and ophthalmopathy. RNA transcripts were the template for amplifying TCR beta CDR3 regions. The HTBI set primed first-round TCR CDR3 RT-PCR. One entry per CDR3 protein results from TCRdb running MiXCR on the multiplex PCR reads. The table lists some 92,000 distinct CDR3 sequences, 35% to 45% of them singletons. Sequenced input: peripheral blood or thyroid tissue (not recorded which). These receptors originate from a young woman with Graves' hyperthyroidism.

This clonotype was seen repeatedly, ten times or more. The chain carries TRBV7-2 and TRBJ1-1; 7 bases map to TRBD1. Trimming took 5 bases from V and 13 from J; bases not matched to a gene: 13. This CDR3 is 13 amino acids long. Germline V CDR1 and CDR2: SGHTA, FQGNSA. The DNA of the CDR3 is TGTGCCAGCAGCGCTCGACAGGGCTCGAAAGTTTTCTTT. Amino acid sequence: CASSARQGSKVFF.

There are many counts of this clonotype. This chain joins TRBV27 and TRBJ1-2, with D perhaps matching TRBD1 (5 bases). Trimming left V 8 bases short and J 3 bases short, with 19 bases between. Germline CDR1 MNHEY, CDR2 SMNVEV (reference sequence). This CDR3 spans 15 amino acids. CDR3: CASLPTGTAYYGYTF. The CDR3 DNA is TGTGCCAGCCTCCCCACCGGGACCGCTTACTATGGCTACACCTTC.

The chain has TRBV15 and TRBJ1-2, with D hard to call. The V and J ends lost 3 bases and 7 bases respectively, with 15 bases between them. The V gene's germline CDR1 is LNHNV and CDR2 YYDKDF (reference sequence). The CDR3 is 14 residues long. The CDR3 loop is CATSRERAAGGYTF. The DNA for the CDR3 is TGTGCCACCAGCAGGGAACGAGCTGCAGGTGGCTACACCTTC.

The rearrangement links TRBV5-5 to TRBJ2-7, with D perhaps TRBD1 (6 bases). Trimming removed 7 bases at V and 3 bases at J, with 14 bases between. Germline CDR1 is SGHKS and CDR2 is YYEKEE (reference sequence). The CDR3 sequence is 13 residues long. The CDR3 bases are TGTGCCAGCTCAGCGACAGGTAACTACGAGCAGTACTTC. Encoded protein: CASSATGNYEQYF.

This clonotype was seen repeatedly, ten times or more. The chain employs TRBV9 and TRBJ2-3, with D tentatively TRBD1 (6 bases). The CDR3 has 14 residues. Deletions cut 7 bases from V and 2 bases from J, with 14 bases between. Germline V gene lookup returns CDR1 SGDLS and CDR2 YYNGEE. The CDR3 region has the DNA TGTGCCAGCTCGGCAGGACAGATCACAGATACGCAGTATTTT. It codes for CASSAGQITDTQYF.

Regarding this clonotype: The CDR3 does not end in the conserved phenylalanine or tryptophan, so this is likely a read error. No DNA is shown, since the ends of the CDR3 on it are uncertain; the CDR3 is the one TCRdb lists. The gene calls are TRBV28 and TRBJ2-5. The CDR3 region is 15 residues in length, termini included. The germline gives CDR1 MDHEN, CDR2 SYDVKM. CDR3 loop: CASTESVSYGYTFGS.

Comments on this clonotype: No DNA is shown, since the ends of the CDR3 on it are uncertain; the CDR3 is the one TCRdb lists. The CDR3 spells CASSFYICSARDKGLGYYEQYF. J is TRBJ2-7 and V is TRBV7-9; the table's D call TRBD2 went unverified against the DNA. The CDR3 totals 22 residues, both ends included. The germline V gene encodes CDR1 SEHNR and CDR2 FQNEAQ (reference sequence).

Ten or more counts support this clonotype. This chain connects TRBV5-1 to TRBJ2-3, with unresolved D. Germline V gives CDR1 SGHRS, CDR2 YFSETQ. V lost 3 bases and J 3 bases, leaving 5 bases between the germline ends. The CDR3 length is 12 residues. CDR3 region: CASSYRTDTQYF. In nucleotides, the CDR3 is TGCGCCAGCAGCTACCGGACAGATACGCAGTATTTT. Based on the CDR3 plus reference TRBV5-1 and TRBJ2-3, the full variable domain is KAGVTQTPRYLIKTRGQQVTLSCSPISGHRSVSWYQQTPGQGLQFLFEYFSETQRNKGNFPGRFSGRQFSNSRSEMNVSTLELGDSALYLCASSYRTDTQYFGPGTRLTVL.

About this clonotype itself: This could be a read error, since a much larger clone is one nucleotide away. CDR3 DNA: TGTGCCAGCAGTTTGGGCTGGGGTAGCAATCAGCCCCAGCATTTT. It is translated as CASSLGWGSNQPQHF. V gene TRBV12-3 or TRBV12-4 combines with J gene TRBJ1-5; D gene uncertain. Trimming shortened V by 3 bases and J by 0 bases, and 9 bases separated the two germline ends. CDR3 length: 15 residues.

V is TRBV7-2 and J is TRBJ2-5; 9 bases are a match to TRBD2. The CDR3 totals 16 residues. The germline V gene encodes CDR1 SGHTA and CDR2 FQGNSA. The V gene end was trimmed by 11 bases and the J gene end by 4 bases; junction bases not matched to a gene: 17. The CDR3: CACAGVAGAWRETQYF. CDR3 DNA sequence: TGTGCCTGCGCGGGAGTAGCGGGAGCGTGGAGAGAGACCCAGTACTTC.

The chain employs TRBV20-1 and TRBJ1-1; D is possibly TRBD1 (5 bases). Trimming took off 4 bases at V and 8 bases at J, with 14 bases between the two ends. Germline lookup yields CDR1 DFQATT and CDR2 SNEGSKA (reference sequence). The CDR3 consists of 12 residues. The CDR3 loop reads CSAIDSLGEAFF. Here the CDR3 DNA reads TGCAGTGCTATTGACAGCCTAGGGGAAGCTTTCTTT.

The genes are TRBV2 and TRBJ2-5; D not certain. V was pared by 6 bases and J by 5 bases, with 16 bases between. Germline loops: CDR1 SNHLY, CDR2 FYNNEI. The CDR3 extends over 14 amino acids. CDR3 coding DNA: TGTGCCAGCAGCGACGGGCGCCTAAACGAGACCCAGTACTTC. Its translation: CASSDGRLNETQYF.

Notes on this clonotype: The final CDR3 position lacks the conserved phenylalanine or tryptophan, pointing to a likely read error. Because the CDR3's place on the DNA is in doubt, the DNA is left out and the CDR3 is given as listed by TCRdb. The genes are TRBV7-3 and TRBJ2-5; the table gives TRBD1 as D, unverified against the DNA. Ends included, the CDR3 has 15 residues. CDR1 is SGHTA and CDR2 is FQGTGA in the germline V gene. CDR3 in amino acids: CASSLARDRGYTFGS.

The CDR3 DNA reads TGTGCCAGCAGTGAGGAGACAGGGGACGATGGCTACACCTTC. Amino acid sequence: CASSEETGDDGYTF. The rearrangement uses TRBV2 and TRBJ1-2; 8 bases are shared with TRBD1. Trimming cost V 3 bases and J 6 bases; bases outside gene matches: 6. Germline V lookup: CDR1 SNHLY, CDR2 FYNNEI. This CDR3 has 14 amino acids.

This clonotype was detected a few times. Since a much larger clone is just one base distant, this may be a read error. The CDR3 DNA sequence: TGCAGTACAGAATCCACAGATGCGCAGTATTTT. Its protein product is CSTESTDAQYF. The chain links TRBV20-1 to TRBJ2-3; D is ambiguous. This CDR3 region has 11 residues. Germline assignment: CDR1 DFQATT and CDR2 SNEGSKA (reference sequence).

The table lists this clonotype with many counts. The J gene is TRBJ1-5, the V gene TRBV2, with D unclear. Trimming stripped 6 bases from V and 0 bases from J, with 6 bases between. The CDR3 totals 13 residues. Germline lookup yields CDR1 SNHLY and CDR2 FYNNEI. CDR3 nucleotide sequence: TGTGCCAGCAGCGACTATAGCAATCAGCCCCAGCATTTT. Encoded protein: CASSDYSNQPQHF.

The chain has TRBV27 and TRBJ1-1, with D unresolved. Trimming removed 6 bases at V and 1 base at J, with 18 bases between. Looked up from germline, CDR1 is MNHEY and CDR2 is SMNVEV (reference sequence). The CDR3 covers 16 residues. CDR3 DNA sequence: TGTGCCAGCAGCCCCTTGTCAGTATCAAGGAACACTGAAGCTTTCTTT. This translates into CASSPLSVSRNTEAFF.

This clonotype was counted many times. The CDR3 protein is CSALVFWARDGYTF. The CDR3 DNA reads TGCAGTGCCCTAGTTTTTTGGGCGAGGGATGGCTACACCTTC. This sequence joins TRBV20-1 and TRBJ1-2; D is undetermined. The V end lost 6 bases, the J end lost 6 bases, and 20 bases lay between the germline ends. This CDR3 is built from 14 residues. Per germline, CDR1 DFQATT and CDR2 SNEGSKA (reference sequence).

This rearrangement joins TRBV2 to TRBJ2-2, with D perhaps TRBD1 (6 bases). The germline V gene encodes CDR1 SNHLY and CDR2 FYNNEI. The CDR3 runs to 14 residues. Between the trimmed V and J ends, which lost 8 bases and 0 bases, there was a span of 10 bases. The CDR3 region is CASHRASNTGELFF. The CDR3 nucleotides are TGTGCCAGCCACAGGGCTTCGAACACCGGGGAGCTGTTTTTT.

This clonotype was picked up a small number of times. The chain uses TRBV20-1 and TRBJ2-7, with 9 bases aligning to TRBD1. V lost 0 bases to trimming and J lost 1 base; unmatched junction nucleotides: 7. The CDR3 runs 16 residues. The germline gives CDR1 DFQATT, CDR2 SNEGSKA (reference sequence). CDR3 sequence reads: CSARDRTGARSYEQYF. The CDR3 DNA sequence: TGCAGTGCTAGAGACAGGACAGGGGCTAGGTCCTACGAGCAGTACTTC.

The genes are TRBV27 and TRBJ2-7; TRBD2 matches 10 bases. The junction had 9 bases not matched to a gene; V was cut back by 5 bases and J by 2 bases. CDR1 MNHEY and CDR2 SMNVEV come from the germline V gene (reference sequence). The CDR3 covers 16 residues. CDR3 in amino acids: CASSQTGLAATYEQYF. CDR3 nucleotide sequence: TGTGCCAGCAGTCAAACAGGACTAGCGGCCACCTACGAGCAGTACTTC.

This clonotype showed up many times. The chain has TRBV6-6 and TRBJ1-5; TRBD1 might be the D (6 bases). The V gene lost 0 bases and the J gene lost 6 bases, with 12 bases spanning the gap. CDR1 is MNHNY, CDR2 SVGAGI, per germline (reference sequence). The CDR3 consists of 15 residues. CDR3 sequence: CASSYSEQGSQPQHF. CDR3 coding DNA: TGTGCCAGCAGTTACTCGGAACAGGGTTCTCAGCCCCAGCATTTT.

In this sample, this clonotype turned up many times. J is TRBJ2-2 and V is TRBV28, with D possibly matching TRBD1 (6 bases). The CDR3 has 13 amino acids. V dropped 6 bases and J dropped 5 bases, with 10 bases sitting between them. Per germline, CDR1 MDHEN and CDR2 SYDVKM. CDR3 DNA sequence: TGTGCCAGCAGCCAAACAGGGACCGGGGAGCTGTTTTTT. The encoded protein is CASSQTGTGELFF.